This paragraph reports one T cell receptor beta chain. Its antigen is as yet unknown. The source of the sample is a study of shared clonotypes between healthy human individuals. Study-level findings and limits: Generally, estimated richness proved larger in naive subsets than it did in memory subsets. When compared with the clonotypes that were shared by all four sorted-subset donors, the non-shared clonotypes turned out to have lower generation probabilities.

There are 15 residues in the CDR3. The V end lost 4 bases, the J end lost 1 base, and 14 bases lay between the germline ends. CDR1 SGHNT and CDR2 YYREEE come from the germline V gene (reference sequence). As originally analysed: Junction-only sequences without quality scores were provided by ImmunoSEQ, so filtering was different. Libraries were prepared by immunoSEQ multiplex PCR; TCRdb keeps only in-frame clonotypes and omits some of them. The DNA was the basis for D and trimming; V, J and clone size are from that table. Among about 2.4 million clones listed, 80% to 95% were seen once. The chain links TRBV5-4 to TRBJ1-1; unclear D gene. The sample was naive CD4+ T cells from PBMCs. The subset denotes: CD45RA+ positively selected. The sequence came from a man in his late teens or twenties in good health. Some clones in this sample may be carry-over from other donors' samples. The CDR3 region has the DNA TGTGCCAGCAGCCCCCGCCGGAACACGAACACTGAAGCTTTCTTT. Its translation: CASSPRRNTNTEAFF. Supplemented by reference TRBV5-4 and TRBJ1-1, the full variable domain reads ETGVTQSPTHLIKTRGQQVTLRCSSQSGHNTVSWYQQALGQGPQFIFQYYREEENGRGNFPPRFSGLQFPNYSSELNVNALELDDSALYLCASSPRRNTNTEAFFGQGTRLTVV.